This TCR beta chain was found in a study of blood T cell repertoires in COVID-19. Study in general: The United States, Italy and Spain supplied acute and convalescent COVID-19 samples. PBMCs, B-cell-depleted T cells, or T cells were the source of the cDNA or gDNA that made up the material.

Germline V gene data show CDR1 as SGHRS and CDR2 as YFSETQ. The CDR3 totals 13 residues. V lost 5 bases to trimming and J lost 8 bases, with 13 bases between them. Only in-frame clones appear in the TCRdb table, and some are missing; sequencing was by immunoSEQ multiplex PCR. The sample lists some 150,000 clones; roughly 80% were seen once. This chain joins TRBV5-1 and TRBJ1-4, with unresolved D. The TCR comes from a woman in her 70s with acute or convalescent COVID-19. Sample: peripheral blood. In nucleotides, the CDR3 is TGCGCCAGCAGATGGGGAGATCAAGAAAAACTGTTTTTT. This codes for CASRWGDQEKLFF. The full variable domain, its missing parts supplied by reference TRBV5-1 and TRBJ1-4, is KAGVTQTPRYLIKTRGQQVTLSCSPISGHRSVSWYQQTPGQGLQFLFEYFSETQRNKGNFPGRFSGRQFSNSRSEMNVSTLELGDSALYLCASRWGDQEKLFFGSGTQLSVL.